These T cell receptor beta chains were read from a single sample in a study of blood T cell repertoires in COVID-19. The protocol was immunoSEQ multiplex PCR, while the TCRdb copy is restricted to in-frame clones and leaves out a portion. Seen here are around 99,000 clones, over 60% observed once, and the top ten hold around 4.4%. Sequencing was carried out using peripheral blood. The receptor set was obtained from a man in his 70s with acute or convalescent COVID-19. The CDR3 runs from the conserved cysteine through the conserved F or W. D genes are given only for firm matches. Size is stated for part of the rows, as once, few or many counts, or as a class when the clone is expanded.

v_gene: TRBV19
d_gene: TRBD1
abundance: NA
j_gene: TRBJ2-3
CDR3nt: TGTGCCAGTAGACACCCAACACAGGGGAATACGCAGTATTTT
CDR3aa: CASRHPTQGNTQYF

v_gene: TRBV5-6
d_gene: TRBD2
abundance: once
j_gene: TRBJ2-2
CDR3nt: TGTGCCAGCAGCGAACTAGCGGGGCCTGGTACCGGGGAGCTGTTTTTT
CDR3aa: CASSELAGPGTGELFF

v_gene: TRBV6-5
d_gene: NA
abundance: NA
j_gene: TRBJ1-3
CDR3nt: TGTGCCAGCAGTACCGGGACACACTCTGGAAACACCATATATTTT
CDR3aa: CASSTGTHSGNTIYF

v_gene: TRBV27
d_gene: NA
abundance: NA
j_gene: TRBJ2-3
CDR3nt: TGTGCCAGCAGGGGGGCTACAGATACGCAGTATTTT
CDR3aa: CASRGATDTQYF

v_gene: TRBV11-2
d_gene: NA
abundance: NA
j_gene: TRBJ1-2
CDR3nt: TGTGCCAGCAGCGCATACCAGGGTAGCTATGGCTACACCTTC
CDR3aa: CASSAYQGSYGYTF

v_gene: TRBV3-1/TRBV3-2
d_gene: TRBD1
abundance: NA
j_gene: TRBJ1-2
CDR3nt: TGTGCCAGCAGCCCCGAACAGGGGGCGAGTGGCTACACCTTC
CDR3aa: CASSPEQGASGYTF

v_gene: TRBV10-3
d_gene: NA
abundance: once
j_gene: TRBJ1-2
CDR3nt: TGTGCCATCAGTGAGGCGGGGGACGAGGGCTACACCTTC
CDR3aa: CAISEAGDEGYTF

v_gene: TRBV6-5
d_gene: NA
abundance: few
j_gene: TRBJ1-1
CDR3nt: TGTGCCAGCAGTTACTCGCGGGGGGCGGGCACTGAAGCTTTCTTT
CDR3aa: CASSYSRGAGTEAFF

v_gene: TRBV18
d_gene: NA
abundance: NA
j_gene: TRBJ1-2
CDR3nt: TGTGCCAGCTCACCTAGCTTTAACTATGGCTACACCTTC
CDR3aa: CASSPSFNYGYTF

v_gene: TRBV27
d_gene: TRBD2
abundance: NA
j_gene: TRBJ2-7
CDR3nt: TGTGCCAGCAGTCCTAGCGGAATGAACGAGCAGTACTTC
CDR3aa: CASSPSGMNEQYF

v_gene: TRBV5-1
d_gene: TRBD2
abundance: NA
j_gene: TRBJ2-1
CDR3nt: TGCGCCAGCAGCGACGCGGGGGGACCGTACAATGAGCAGTTCTTC
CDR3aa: CASSDAGGPYNEQFF

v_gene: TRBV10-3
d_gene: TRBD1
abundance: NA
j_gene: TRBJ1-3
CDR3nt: TGTGCCATCGGGACAGGAACCTACTCTGGAAACACCATATATTTT
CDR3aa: CAIGTGTYSGNTIYF

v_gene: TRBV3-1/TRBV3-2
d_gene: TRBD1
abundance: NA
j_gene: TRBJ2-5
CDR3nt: TGTGCCAGCAGCCGCCCAACACAGGGGGCTGTGACCCAGTACTTC
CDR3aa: CASSRPTQGAVTQYF

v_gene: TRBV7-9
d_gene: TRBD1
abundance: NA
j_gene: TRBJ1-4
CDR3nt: TGTGCCAGCAGCTCCGACGACAGGGGGGCAGATGAAAAACTGTTTTTT
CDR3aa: CASSSDDRGADEKLFF

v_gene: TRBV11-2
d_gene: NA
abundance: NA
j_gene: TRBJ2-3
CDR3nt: TGTGCCAGCAGCTTTTTCAGGACAGCAAAGGGTACGCAGTATTTT
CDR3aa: CASSFFRTAKGTQYF

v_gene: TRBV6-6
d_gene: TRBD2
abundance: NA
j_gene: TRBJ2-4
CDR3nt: TGTGCCAGCAGAGAGCGGGACGGCCTGTTTTCAAACATTCAGTACTTC
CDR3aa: CASRERDGLFSNIQYF

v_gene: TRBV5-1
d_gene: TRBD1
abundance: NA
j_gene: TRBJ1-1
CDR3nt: TGCGCCAGCAGCTTGCAACAGGGGGCGAAGGAAGCTTTCTTT
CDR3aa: CASSLQQGAKEAFF

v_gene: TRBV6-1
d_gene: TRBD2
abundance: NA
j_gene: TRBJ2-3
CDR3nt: TGTGCCAGCAGTGAAGCCACTAGCGGGGGTACAACAGATACGCAGTATTTT
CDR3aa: CASSEATSGGTTDTQYF

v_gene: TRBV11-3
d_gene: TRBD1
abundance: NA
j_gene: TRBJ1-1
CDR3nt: TGTGCCAGCAGCTTGGGACAGGGGGACACTGAAGCTTTCTTT
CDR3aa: CASSLGQGDTEAFF

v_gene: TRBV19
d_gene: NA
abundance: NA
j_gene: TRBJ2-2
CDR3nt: TGTGCCAGTAGTTTAGAAACTGTTACCGGGGAGCTGTTTTTT
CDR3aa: CASSLETVTGELFF

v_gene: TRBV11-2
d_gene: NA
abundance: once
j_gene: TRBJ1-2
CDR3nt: TGTGCCAGCAGCCCTGGGAGGATGCCTAACTATGGCTACACCTTC
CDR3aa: CASSPGRMPNYGYTF

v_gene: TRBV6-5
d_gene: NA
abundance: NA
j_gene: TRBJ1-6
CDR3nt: TGTGCCAGCAGTTCAGCGACAGGTTCACCCCTCCACTTT
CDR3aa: CASSSATGSPLHF

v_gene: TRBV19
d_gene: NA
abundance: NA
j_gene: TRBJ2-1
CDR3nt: TGTGCCAGTAGCCAGACACAGAGTTTCTCCTACAATGAGCAGTTCTTC
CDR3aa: CASSQTQSFSYNEQFF

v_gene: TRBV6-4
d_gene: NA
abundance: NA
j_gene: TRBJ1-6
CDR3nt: TGTGCCAGCAGTTCTAACAGCCATAATTCACCCCTCCACTTT
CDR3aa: CASSSNSHNSPLHF

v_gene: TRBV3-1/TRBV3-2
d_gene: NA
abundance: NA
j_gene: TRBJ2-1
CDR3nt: TGTGCCAGCAGCCACGGGGGTCTCTCCTACAATGAGCAGTTCTTC
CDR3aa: CASSHGGLSYNEQFF

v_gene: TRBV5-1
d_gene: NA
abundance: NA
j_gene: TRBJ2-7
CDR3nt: TGCGCCAGCAGCCAAACCGGGACAAACACCTACGAGCAGTACTTC
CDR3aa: CASSQTGTNTYEQYF

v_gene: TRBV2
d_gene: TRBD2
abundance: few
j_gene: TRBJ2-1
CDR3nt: TGTGCCAGCAGTGAAACTAGCGGGGGGGCCCATGAGCAGTTCTTC
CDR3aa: CASSETSGGAHEQFF

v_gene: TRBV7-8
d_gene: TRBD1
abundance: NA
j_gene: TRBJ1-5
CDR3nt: TGTGCCAGCAGCAGAATCCAGGGGGATCAGCCCCAGCATTTT
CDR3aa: CASSRIQGDQPQHF

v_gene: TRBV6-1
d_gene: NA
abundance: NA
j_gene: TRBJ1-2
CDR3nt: TGTGCCAGCAGTGAATCCCCGGGACAAATGTATGGGTATGACTACACCTTC
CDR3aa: CASSESPGQMYGYDYTF

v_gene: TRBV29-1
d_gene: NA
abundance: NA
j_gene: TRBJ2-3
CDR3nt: TGCAGCGTTTTTGGGCAGGGGCAAGATACGCAGTATTTT
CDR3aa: CSVFGQGQDTQYF

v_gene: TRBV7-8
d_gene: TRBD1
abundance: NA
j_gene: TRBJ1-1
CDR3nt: TGTGCCAGCAGCCCAGGACAGGACATGAACACTGAAGCTTTCTTT
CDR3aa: CASSPGQDMNTEAFF

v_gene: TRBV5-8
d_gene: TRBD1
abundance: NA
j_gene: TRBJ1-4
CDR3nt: TGTGCCAGCAGCTTCGGACAGGGGAGTGAAAAACTGTTTTTT
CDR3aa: CASSFGQGSEKLFF

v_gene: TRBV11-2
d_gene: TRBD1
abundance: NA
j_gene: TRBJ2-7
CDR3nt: TGTGCCAGCAGCAGTCCACAGGGGACCGAGCAGTACTTC
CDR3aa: CASSSPQGTEQYF

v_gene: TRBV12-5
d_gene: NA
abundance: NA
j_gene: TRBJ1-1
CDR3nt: TGTGCTAGTGGCCCCCTAGCGGGGGGTGAAGCTTTCTTT
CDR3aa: CASGPLAGGEAFF

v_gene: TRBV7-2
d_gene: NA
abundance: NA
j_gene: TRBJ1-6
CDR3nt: TGTGCCAGCAGCCGACATTCTACTCCCCTCCACTTT
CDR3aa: CASSRHSTPLHF

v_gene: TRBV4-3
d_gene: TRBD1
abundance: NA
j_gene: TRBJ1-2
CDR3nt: TGCGCCAGCAGCCCAACTTTGACAGGGAACTATGGCTACACCTTC
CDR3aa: CASSPTLTGNYGYTF

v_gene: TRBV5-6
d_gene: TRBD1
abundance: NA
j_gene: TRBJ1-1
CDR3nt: TGTGCCAGCACCCGACAGGGCGGAAGGTACGCTTTCTTT
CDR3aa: CASTRQGGRYAFF

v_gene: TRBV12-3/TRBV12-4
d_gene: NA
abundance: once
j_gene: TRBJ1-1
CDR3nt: TGTGCCAGCAGACGGCGGGGTCGGGTTGAAGCTTTCTTT
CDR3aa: CASRRRGRVEAFF

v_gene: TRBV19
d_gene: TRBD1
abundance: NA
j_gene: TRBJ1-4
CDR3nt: TGTGCCAGTAGTATTCCCTTCCCCGGGACAGCAGCCGCAACTAATGAAAAACTGTTTTTT
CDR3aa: CASSIPFPGTAAATNEKLFF

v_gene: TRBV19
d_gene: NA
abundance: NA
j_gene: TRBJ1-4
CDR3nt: TGTGCCAGTAGTATAGCGGGAGCAAACTCTGAAAAACTGTTTTTT
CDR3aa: CASSIAGANSEKLFF

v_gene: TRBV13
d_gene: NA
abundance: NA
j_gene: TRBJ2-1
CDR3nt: TGTGCCAGCAGCTCACTAGTCGGTTCCTTCAATGAGCAGTTCTTC
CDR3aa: CASSSLVGSFNEQFF

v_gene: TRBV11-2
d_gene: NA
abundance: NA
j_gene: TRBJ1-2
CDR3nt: TGTGCCAGCAGCTCAATTTACGGGGGGGAACAGGCAAACTATGGCTACACCTTC
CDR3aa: CASSSIYGGEQANYGYTF

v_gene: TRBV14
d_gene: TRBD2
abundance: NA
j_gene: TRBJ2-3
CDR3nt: TGTGCCAGCAGCCCCTGGAGCGGGGGTGATACGCAGTATTTT
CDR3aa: CASSPWSGGDTQYF

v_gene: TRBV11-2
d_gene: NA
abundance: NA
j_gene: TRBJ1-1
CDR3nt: TGTGCCAGCAGCTACCCCGAGGGAGGACGGCGTGAAGCTTTCTTT
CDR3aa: CASSYPEGGRREAFF

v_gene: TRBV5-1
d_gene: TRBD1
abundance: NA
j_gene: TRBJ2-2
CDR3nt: TGCGCCAGCAGCTTGAGTGACAGGGCCCCCGGGGAGCTGTTTTTT
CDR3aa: CASSLSDRAPGELFF

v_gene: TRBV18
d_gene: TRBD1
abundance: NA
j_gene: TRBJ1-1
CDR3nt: TGTGCCAGCTCACCAGTCCCCTCGTCAGGGGGCTTAAACACTGAAGCTTTCTTT
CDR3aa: CASSPVPSSGGLNTEAFF

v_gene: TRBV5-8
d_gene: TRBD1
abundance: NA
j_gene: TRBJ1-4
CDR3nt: TGTGCCAGCAGCTGGACAGGGTCGGGTGAAAAACTGTTTTTT
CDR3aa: CASSWTGSGEKLFF

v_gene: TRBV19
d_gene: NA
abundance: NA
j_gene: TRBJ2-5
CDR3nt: TGTGCCAGTAGTATAGGCACTAGCCGAGGACAAGAGACCCAGTACTTC
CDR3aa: CASSIGTSRGQETQYF

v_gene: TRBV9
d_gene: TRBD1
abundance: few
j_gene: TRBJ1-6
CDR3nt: TGTGCCAGCAGCGTAGCCCCAGGAGGACAGGGCGGGAATAATTCACCCCTCCACTTT
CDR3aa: CASSVAPGGQGGNNSPLHF

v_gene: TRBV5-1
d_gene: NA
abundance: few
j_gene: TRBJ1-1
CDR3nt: TGCGCCAGCAGCCCACAGGGTATGGGAGCTCCAAACACTGAAGCTTTCTTT
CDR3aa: CASSPQGMGAPNTEAFF

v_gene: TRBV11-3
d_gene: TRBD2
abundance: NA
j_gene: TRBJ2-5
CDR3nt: TGTGCCAGCAGCCCTGGGACTAGCGGGTCGGAGACCCAGTACTTC
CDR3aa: CASSPGTSGSETQYF

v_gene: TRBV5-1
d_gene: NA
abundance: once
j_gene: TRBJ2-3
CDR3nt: TGCGCCAGCAGCTTGGCCGGTGGCGGGGGCACAGATACGCAGTATTTT
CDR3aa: CASSLAGGGGTDTQYF

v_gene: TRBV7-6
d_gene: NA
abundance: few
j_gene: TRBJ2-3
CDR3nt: TGTGCCAGCAGCTTACGGGACACTAGCACAGATACGCAGTATTTT
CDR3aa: CASSLRDTSTDTQYF

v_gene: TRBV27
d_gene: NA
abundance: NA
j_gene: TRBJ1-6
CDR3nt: TGTGCCAGCAGTTTTCAGACAGGCTTCTCCAATTCACCCCTCCACTTT
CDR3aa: CASSFQTGFSNSPLHF

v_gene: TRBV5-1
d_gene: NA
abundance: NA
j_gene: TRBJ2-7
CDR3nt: TGCGCCAGCAGCTCGCCAGGGGGGTACGAGCAGTACTTC
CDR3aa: CASSSPGGYEQYF